The sequence of this T cell receptor beta chain was determined in a study of shared clonotypes between healthy human individuals. Study outcomes and limitations: Even with large depth, rarefaction showed that sorted-subset sequencing was incomplete.

Naive CD8 cells lacked CD45RO and underwent positive selection for CCR7, leaving out terminally differentiated effector memory CD45RA+ cells. The CDR3 runs 17 residues. The junction had 11 bases not matched to a gene; V was cut back by 6 bases and J by 2 bases. Germline values: CDR1 MGHDK, CDR2 SYGVNS. As for this clone: Its specificity is unknown.

When replicate PCRs were run on sorted subsets, they used about 200 ng DNA, about 30,000 T cell genomes. The method was immunoSEQ multiplex PCR; TCRdb's version includes in-frame clones alone and lacks a portion of them. The table includes over 2,000,000 clones, just over 90% detected once. The sequence derives from a man between 18 and 29 years old in good health. Some clones in this sample may be carry-over from other donors' samples. The sample was naive CD8+ T cells from PBMCs. V and J are TRBV25-1 and TRBJ2-1; 9 positions match TRBD1. CDR3 coding DNA: TGTGCCAGCAGGTCTGGGGGACAGGGCGGTCCCTACAATGAGCAGTTCTTC. It encodes CASRSGGQGGPYNEQFF.